This TCR beta chain was profiled in a study of T cell changes during pregnancy in multiple sclerosis. Assay: immunoSEQ multiplex PCR; the TCRdb copy retains only in-frame clones and omits some. This table has 25,000 to 35,000 clones, about 92% appearing once. CDR1 is SGHDT and CDR2 is YYEEEE in the germline V gene. The CDR3 totals 16 residues. J gave up 3 bases and V 2 bases, and 11 bases lay outside the gene matches. Source: CD8+ T cells from peripheral blood mononuclear cells, taken before pregnancy. V gene TRBV5-6 combines with J gene TRBJ2-7; TRBD1 matches 7 bases. The source is a female donor with multiple sclerosis, enrolled in a pregnancy study. CDR3 residues: CASSLVYPQGNYEQYF. For the CDR3, the DNA is TGTGCCAGCAGCTTAGTCTACCCACAGGGGAACTACGAGCAGTACTTC.